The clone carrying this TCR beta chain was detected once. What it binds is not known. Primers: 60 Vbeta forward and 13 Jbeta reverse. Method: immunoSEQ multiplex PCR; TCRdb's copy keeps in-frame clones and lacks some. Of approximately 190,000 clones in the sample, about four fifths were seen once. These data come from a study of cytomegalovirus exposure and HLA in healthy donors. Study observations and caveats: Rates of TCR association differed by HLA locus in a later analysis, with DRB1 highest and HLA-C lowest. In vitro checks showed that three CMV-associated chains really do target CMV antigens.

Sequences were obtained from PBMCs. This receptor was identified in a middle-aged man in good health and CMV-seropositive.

CDR3 in DNA: TGTGCCAGCAGTTACCTCAATGAGCAGTTCTTC. As protein: CASSYLNEQFF. The chain joins TRBV6-6 to TRBJ2-1; no firm D call. The CDR3 runs to 11 residues. Germline CDR1 and CDR2: MNHNY and SVGAGI (reference sequence). The V and J ends lost 2 bases and 6 bases respectively, with 2 bases between them.